The present T cell receptor (beta chain) was sequenced within a study of human T cells and chemical hapten exposure. The sample holds a few counts of this clonotype. The time point was: patch test 1, 2 weeks after DPC sensitization. Treatment here: therapeutic diphenylcyclopropenone sensitization with weekly scalp DPC. TCRdb used MiXCR to reprocess the RACE reads, holding one entry per CDR3 protein. The sample holds 300,000 to 400,000 distinct CDR3 sequences; approximately 6.3% are singletons and the top ten take 7.5% to 9%. After removal of 3 bases from V and 0 bases from J, the junction contained 18 bases not matched to a gene. Germline CDR1 is SGHRS and CDR2 is YFSETQ. CDR3 length equals 20 residues.

The TCR comes from a woman in her late teens or twenties with alopecia areata. Some clones in this sample may be carry-over from other donors' samples. The chain has TRBV5-1 and TRBJ2-7; the match to TRBD1 covers 10 bases. This specimen consisted of whole blood, obtained in connection with sensitization to the hapten diphenylcyclopropenone (DPC). CDR3 loop: CASSWRISGQGPLSSYEQYF. DNA of the CDR3: TGCGCCAGCAGCTGGCGGATTTCGGGACAGGGGCCTTTGAGCTCCTACGAGCAGTACTTC.